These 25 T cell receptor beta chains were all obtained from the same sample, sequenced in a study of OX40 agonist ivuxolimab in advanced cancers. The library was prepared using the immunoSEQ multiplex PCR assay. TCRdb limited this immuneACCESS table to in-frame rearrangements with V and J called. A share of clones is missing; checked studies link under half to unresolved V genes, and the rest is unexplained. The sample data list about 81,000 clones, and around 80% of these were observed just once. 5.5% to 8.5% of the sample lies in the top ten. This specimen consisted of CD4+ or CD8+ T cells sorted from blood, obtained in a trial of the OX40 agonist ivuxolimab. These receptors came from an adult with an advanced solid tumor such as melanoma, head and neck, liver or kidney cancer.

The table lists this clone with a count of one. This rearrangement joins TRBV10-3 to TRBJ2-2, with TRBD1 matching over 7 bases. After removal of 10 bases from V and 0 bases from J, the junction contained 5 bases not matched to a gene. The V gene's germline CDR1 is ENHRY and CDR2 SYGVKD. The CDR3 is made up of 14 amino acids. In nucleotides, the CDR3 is TGTGCCAGCCGGGACAGCCCGAACACCGGGGAGCTGTTTTTT. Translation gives CASRDSPNTGELFF.

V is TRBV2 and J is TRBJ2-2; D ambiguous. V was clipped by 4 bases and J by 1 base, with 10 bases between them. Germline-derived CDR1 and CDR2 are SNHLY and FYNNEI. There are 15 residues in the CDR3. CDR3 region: CASSGGSWNTGELFF. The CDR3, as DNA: TGTGCCAGCAGTGGGGGTAGCTGGAACACCGGGGAGCTGTTTTTT. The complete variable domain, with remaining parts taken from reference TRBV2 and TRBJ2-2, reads EPEVTQTPSHQVTQMGQEVILRCVPISNHLYFYWYRQILGQKVEFLVSFYNNEISEKSEIFDDQFSVERPDGSNFTLKIRSTKLEDSAMYFCASSGGSWNTGELFFGEGSRLTVL.

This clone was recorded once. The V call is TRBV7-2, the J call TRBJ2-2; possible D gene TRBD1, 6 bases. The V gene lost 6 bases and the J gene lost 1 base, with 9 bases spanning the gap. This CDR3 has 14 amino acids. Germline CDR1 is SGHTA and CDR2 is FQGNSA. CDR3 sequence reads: CASRTQGNTGELFF. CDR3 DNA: TGTGCCAGCAGAACACAGGGGAACACCGGGGAGCTGTTTTTT.

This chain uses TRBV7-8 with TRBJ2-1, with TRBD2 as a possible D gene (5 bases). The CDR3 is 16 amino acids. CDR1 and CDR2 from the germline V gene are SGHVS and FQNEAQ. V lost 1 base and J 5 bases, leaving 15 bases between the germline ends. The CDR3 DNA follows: TGTGCCAGCAGCTTAGGTTCGGCTAGCATGAACAATGAGCAGTTCTTC. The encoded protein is CASSLGSASMNNEQFF.

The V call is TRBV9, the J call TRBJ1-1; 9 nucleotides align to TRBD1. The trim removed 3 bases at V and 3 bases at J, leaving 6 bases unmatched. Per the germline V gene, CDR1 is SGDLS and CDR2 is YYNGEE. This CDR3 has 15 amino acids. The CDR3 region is CASSGGDRADTEAFF. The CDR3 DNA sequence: TGTGCCAGCAGCGGGGGGGACAGGGCGGACACTGAAGCTTTCTTT. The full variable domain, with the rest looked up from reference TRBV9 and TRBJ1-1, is DSGVTQTPKHLITATGQRVTLRCSPRSGDLSVYWYQQSLDQGLQFLIQYYNGEERAKGNILERFSAQQFPDLHSELNLSSLELGDSALYFCASSGGDRADTEAFFGQGTRLTVV.

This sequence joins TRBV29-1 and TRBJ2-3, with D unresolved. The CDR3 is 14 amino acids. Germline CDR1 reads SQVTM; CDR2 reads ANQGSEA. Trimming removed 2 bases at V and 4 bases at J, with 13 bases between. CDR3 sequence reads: CSVERTASADTQYF. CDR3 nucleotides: TGCAGCGTTGAACGGACCGCATCGGCAGATACGCAGTATTTT.

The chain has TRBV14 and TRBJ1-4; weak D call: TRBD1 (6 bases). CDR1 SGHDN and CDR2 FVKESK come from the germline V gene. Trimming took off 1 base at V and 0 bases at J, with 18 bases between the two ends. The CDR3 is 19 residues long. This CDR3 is CASSQVAAGDRPTNEKLFF. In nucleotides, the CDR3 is TGTGCCAGCAGCCAAGTAGCCGCAGGGGACCGGCCAACTAATGAAAAACTGTTTTTT.

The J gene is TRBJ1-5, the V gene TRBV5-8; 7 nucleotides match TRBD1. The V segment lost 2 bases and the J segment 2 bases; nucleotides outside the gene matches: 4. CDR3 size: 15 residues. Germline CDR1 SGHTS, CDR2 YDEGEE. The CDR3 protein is CASSFLQGGNQPQHF. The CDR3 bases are TGTGCCAGCAGCTTTCTCCAGGGGGGCAATCAGCCCCAGCATTTT.

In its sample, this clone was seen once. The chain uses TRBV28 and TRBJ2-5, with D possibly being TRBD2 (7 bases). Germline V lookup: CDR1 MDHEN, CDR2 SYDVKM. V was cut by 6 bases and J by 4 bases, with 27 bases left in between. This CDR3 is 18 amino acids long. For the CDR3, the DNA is TGTGCCAGCAGACTCAGGGGTGGCGGGGGTGCACGATCAGAGACCCAGTACTTC. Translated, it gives CASRLRGGGGARSETQYF.

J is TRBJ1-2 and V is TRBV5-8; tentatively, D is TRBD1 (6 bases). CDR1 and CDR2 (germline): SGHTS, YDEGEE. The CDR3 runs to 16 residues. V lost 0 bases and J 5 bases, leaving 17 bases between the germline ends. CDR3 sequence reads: CASSLGGGQVRYGYTF. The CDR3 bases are TGTGCCAGCAGCTTGGGGGGGGGACAAGTCCGATATGGCTACACCTTC.

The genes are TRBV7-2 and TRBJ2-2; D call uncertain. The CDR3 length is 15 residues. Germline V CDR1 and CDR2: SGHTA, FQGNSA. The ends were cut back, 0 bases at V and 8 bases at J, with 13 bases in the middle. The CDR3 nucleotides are TGTGCCAGCAGCTTAGCGAGGACGGCTGCAGGGGAGCTGTTTTTT. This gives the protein CASSLARTAAGELFF.

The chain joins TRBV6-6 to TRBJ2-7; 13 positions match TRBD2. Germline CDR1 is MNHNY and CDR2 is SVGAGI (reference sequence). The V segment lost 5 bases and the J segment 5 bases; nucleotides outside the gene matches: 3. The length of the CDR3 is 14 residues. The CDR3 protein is CASSPGLAGDEQYF. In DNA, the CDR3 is TGTGCCAGCAGTCCAGGACTAGCGGGAGACGAGCAGTACTTC.

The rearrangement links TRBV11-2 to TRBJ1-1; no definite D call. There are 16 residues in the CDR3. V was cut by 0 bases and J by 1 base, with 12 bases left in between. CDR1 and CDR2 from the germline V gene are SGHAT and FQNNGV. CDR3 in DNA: TGTGCCAGCAGCTTAGAAGGTCAACGGAAGAACACTGAAGCTTTCTTT. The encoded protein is CASSLEGQRKNTEAFF.

CDR3 sequence: CASSSENGSGANEKLFF. Here the CDR3 DNA reads TGTGCCAGCAGCTCCGAGAACGGGAGTGGAGCTAATGAAAAACTGTTTTTT. The chain uses TRBV7-3 and TRBJ1-4; D unclear. Per the germline V gene, CDR1 is SGHTA and CDR2 is FQGTGA. Trimming removed 4 bases from V and 3 bases from J, with 18 bases in between. The CDR3 runs to 17 residues.

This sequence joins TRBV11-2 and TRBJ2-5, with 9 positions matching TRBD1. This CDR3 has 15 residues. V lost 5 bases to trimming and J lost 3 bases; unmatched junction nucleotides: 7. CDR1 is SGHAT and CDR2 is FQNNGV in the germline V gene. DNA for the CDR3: TGTGCCAGCAGCACACCCACAGGGGGCAAAGAGACCCAGTACTTC. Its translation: CASSTPTGGKETQYF.

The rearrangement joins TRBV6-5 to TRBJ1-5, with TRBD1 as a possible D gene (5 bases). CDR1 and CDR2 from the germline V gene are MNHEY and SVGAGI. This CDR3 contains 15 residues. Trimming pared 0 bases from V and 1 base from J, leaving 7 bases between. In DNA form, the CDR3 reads TGTGCCAGCAGTTACTCACGGGACAGCAATCAGCCCCAGCATTTT. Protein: CASSYSRDSNQPQHF.

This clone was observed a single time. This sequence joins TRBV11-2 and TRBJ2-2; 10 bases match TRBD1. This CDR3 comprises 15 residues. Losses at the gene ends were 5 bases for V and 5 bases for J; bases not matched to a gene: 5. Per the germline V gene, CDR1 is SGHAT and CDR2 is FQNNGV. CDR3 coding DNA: TGTGCCAGCAGCCTGGACAGGGGGACTACCGGGGAGCTGTTTTTT. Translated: CASSLDRGTTGELFF.

Here the CDR3 reads CASSRLATVDTQYF. CDR3 bases: TGTGCCAGCAGTCGACTAGCTACCGTCGATACGCAGTATTTT. The chain uses TRBV6-5 and TRBJ2-3, with 7 bases that match TRBD2. The trim removed 5 bases at V and 6 bases at J, leaving 8 bases unmatched. CDR1 is MNHEY, CDR2 SVGAGI, per germline. The CDR3 sequence is 14 residues long.

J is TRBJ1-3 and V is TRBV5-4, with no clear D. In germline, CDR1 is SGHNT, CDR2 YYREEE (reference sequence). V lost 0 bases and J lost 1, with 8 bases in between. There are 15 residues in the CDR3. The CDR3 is CASSLDSGSGNTIYF. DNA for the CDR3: TGTGCCAGCAGCTTGGACAGTGGGTCTGGAAACACCATATATTTT. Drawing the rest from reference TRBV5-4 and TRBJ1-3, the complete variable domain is ETGVTQSPTHLIKTRGQQVTLRCSSQSGHNTVSWYQQALGQGPQFIFQYYREEENGRGNFPPRFSGLQFPNYSSELNVNALELDDSALYLCASSLDSGSGNTIYFGEGSWLTVV.

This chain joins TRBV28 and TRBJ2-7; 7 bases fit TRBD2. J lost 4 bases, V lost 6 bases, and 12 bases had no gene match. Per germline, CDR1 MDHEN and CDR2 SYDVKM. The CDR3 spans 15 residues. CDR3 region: CASSPIRGEFYEQYF. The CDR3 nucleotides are TGTGCCAGCAGCCCGATCCGGGGGGAGTTTTACGAGCAGTACTTC.

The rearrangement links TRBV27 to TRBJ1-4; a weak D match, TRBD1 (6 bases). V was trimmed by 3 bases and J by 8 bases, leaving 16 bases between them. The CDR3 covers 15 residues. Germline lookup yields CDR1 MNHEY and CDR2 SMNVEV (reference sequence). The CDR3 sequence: CASSFGPGEQEKLFF. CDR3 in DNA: TGTGCCAGCAGTTTTGGGCCAGGGGAACAGGAAAAACTGTTTTTT.

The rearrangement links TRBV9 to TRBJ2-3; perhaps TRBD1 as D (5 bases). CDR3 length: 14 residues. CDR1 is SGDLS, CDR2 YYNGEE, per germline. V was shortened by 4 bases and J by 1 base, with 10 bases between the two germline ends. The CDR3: CASSTLGGTDTQYF. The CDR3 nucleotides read TGTGCCAGCAGCACCCTAGGGGGCACAGATACGCAGTATTTT. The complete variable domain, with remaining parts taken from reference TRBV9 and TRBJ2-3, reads DSGVTQTPKHLITATGQRVTLRCSPRSGDLSVYWYQQSLDQGLQFLIQYYNGEERAKGNILERFSAQQFPDLHSELNLSSLELGDSALYFCASSTLGGTDTQYFGPGTRLTVL.

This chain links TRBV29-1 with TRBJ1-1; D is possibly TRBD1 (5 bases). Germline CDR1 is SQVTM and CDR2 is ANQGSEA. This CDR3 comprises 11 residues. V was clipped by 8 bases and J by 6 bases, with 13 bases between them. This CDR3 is CSTTRGSEAFF. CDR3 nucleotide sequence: TGCAGCACGACTCGGGGCTCTGAAGCTTTCTTT.

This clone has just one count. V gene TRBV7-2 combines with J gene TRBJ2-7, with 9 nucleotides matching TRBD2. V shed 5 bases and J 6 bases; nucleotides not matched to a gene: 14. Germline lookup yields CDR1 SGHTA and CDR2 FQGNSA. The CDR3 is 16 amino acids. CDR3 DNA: TGTGCCAGCAGCCAAGGACAGGCGGGAGGGCCGTTCGAGCAGTACTTC. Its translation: CASSQGQAGGPFEQYF. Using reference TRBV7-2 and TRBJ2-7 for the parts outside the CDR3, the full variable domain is GAGVSQSPSNKVTEKGKDVELRCDPISGHTALYWYRQSLGQGLEFLIYFQGNSAPDKSGLPSDRFSAERTGGSVSTLTIQRTQQEDSAVYLCASSQGQAGGPFEQYFGPGTRLTVT.

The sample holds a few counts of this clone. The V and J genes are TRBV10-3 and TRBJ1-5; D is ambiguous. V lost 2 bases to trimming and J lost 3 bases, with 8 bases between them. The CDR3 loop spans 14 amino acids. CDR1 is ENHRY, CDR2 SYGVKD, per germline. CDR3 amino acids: CAISEGGNNQPQHF. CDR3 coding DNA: TGTGCCATCAGTGAGGGAGGCAACAATCAGCCCCAGCATTTT.